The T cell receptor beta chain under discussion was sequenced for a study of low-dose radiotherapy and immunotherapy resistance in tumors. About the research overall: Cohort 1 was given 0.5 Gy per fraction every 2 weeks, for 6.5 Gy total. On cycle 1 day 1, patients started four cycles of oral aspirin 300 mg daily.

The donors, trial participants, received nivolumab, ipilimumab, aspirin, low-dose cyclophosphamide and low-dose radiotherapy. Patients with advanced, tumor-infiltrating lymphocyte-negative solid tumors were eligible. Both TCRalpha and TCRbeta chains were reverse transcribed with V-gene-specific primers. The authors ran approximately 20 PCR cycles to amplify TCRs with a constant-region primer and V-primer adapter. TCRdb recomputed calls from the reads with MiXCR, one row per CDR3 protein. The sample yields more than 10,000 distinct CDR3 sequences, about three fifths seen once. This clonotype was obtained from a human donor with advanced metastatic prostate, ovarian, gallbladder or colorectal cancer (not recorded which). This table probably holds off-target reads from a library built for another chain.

CDR3: CAISESWVTEQYF. DNA for the CDR3: TGTGCCATCAGTGAGTCCTGGGTTACTGAGCAGTACTTC. This chain connects TRBV10-3 to TRBJ2-7; no reliable D call. This CDR3 is 13 amino acids long. Germline values: CDR1 ENHRY, CDR2 SYGVKD. With 0 bases removed from V and 7 bases from J, the gap between germline ends came to 10 bases.